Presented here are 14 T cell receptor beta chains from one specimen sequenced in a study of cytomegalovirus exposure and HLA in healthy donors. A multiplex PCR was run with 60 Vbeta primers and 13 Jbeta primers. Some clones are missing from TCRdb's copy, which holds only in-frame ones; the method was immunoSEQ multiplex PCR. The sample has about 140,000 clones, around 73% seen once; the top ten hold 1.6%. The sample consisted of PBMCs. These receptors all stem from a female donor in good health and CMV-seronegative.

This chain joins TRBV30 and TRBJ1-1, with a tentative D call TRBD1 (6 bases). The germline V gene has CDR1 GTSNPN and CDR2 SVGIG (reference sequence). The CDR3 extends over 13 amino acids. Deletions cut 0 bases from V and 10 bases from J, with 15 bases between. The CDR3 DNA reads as TGTGCCTGGAGTGTACGGGGATTGGGGGCAGCTTTCTTT. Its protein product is CAWSVRGLGAAFF.

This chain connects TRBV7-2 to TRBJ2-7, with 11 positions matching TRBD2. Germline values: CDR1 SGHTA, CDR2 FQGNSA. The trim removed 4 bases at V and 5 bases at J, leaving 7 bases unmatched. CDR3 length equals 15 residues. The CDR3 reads CASSSALAGGHEQYF. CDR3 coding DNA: TGTGCCAGCAGCTCGGCTCTAGCGGGGGGCCACGAGCAGTACTTC.

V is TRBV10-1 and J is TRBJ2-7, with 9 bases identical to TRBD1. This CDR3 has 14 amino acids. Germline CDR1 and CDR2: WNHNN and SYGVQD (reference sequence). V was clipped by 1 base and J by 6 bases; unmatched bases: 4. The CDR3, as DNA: TGCGCCAGCAGTGAGTTACAGGGGGCGGGCGAGCAGTACTTC. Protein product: CASSELQGAGEQYF.

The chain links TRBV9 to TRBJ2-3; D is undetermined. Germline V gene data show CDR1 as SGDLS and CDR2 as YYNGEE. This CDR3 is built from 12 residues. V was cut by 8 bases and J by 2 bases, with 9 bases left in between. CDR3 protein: CASETYTDTQYF. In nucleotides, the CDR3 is TGTGCCAGTGAGACTTACACAGATACGCAGTATTTT.

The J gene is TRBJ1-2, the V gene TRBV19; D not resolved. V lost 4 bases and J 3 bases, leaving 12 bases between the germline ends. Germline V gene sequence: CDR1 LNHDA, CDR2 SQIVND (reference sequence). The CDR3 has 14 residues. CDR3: CASSTGRRDYGYTF. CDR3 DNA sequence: TGTGCCAGTAGTACCGGACGGCGGGACTATGGCTACACCTTC. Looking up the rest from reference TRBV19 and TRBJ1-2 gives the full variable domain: DGGITQSPKYLFRKEGQNVTLSCEQNLNHDAMYWYRQDPGQGLRLIYYSQIVNDFQKGDIAEGYSVSREKKESFPLTVTSAQKNPTAFYLCASSTGRRDYGYTFGSGTRLTVV.

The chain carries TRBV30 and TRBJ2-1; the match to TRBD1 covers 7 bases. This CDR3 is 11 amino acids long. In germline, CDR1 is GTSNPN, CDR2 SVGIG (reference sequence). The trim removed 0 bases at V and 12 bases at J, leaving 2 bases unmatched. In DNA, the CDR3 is TGTGCCTGGAGTGTAGGGGGCGGGCAGTTCTTC. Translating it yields CAWSVGGGQFF.

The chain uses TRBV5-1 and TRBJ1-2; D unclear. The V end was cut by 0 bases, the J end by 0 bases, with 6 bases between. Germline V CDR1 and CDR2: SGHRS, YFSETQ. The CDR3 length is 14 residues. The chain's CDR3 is CASSLAPTNYGYTF. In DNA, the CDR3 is TGCGCCAGCAGCTTGGCCCCTACTAACTATGGCTACACCTTC.

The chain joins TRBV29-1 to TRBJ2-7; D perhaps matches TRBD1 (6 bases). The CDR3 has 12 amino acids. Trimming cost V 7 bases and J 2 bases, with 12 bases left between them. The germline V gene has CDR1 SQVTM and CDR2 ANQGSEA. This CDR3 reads CSAGGGPYEQYF. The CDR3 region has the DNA TGCAGCGCTGGTGGGGGCCCCTACGAGCAGTACTTC.

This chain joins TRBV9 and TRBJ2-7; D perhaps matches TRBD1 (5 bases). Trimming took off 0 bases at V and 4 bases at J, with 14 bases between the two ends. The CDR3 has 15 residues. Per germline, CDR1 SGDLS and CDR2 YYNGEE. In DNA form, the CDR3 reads TGTGCCAGCAGCGTAGGACAGCACCACGGGTACGAGCAGTACTTC. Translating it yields CASSVGQHHGYEQYF.

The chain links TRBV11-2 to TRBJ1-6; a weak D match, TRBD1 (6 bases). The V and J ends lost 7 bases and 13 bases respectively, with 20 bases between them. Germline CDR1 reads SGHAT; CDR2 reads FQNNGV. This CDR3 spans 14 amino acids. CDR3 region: CASKPGGVRDPLHF. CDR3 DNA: TGTGCCAGCAAACCGGGGGGCGTAAGGGATCCCCTCCACTTT.

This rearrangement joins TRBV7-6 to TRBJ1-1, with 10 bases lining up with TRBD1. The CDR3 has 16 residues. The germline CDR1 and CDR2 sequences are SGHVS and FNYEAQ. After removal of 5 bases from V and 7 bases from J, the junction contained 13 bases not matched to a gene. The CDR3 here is CASSLDKTGQGNEAFF. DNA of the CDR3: TGTGCCAGCAGCCTCGACAAAACGGGACAGGGGAATGAAGCTTTCTTT.

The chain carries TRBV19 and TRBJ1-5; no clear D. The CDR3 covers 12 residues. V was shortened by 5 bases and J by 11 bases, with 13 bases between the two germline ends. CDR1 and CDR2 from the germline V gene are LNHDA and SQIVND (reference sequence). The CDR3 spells CASSEGIWAQHF. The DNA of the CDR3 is TGTGCCAGTAGTGAGGGAATCTGGGCCCAGCATTTT.

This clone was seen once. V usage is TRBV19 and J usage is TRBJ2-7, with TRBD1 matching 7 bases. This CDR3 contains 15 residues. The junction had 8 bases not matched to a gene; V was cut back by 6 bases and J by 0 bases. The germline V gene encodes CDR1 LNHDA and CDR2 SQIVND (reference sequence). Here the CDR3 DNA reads TGTGCCAGTAGCCTAAACAGGGGCCTCTCCTACGAGCAGTACTTC. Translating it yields CASSLNRGLSYEQYF.

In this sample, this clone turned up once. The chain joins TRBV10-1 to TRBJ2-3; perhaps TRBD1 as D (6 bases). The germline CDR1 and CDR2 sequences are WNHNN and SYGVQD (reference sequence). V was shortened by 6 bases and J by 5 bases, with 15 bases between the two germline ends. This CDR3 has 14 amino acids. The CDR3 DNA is TGCGCCAGCAGCGCGGACAGCAGACGAGATACGCAGTATTTT. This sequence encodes CASSADSRRDTQYF.